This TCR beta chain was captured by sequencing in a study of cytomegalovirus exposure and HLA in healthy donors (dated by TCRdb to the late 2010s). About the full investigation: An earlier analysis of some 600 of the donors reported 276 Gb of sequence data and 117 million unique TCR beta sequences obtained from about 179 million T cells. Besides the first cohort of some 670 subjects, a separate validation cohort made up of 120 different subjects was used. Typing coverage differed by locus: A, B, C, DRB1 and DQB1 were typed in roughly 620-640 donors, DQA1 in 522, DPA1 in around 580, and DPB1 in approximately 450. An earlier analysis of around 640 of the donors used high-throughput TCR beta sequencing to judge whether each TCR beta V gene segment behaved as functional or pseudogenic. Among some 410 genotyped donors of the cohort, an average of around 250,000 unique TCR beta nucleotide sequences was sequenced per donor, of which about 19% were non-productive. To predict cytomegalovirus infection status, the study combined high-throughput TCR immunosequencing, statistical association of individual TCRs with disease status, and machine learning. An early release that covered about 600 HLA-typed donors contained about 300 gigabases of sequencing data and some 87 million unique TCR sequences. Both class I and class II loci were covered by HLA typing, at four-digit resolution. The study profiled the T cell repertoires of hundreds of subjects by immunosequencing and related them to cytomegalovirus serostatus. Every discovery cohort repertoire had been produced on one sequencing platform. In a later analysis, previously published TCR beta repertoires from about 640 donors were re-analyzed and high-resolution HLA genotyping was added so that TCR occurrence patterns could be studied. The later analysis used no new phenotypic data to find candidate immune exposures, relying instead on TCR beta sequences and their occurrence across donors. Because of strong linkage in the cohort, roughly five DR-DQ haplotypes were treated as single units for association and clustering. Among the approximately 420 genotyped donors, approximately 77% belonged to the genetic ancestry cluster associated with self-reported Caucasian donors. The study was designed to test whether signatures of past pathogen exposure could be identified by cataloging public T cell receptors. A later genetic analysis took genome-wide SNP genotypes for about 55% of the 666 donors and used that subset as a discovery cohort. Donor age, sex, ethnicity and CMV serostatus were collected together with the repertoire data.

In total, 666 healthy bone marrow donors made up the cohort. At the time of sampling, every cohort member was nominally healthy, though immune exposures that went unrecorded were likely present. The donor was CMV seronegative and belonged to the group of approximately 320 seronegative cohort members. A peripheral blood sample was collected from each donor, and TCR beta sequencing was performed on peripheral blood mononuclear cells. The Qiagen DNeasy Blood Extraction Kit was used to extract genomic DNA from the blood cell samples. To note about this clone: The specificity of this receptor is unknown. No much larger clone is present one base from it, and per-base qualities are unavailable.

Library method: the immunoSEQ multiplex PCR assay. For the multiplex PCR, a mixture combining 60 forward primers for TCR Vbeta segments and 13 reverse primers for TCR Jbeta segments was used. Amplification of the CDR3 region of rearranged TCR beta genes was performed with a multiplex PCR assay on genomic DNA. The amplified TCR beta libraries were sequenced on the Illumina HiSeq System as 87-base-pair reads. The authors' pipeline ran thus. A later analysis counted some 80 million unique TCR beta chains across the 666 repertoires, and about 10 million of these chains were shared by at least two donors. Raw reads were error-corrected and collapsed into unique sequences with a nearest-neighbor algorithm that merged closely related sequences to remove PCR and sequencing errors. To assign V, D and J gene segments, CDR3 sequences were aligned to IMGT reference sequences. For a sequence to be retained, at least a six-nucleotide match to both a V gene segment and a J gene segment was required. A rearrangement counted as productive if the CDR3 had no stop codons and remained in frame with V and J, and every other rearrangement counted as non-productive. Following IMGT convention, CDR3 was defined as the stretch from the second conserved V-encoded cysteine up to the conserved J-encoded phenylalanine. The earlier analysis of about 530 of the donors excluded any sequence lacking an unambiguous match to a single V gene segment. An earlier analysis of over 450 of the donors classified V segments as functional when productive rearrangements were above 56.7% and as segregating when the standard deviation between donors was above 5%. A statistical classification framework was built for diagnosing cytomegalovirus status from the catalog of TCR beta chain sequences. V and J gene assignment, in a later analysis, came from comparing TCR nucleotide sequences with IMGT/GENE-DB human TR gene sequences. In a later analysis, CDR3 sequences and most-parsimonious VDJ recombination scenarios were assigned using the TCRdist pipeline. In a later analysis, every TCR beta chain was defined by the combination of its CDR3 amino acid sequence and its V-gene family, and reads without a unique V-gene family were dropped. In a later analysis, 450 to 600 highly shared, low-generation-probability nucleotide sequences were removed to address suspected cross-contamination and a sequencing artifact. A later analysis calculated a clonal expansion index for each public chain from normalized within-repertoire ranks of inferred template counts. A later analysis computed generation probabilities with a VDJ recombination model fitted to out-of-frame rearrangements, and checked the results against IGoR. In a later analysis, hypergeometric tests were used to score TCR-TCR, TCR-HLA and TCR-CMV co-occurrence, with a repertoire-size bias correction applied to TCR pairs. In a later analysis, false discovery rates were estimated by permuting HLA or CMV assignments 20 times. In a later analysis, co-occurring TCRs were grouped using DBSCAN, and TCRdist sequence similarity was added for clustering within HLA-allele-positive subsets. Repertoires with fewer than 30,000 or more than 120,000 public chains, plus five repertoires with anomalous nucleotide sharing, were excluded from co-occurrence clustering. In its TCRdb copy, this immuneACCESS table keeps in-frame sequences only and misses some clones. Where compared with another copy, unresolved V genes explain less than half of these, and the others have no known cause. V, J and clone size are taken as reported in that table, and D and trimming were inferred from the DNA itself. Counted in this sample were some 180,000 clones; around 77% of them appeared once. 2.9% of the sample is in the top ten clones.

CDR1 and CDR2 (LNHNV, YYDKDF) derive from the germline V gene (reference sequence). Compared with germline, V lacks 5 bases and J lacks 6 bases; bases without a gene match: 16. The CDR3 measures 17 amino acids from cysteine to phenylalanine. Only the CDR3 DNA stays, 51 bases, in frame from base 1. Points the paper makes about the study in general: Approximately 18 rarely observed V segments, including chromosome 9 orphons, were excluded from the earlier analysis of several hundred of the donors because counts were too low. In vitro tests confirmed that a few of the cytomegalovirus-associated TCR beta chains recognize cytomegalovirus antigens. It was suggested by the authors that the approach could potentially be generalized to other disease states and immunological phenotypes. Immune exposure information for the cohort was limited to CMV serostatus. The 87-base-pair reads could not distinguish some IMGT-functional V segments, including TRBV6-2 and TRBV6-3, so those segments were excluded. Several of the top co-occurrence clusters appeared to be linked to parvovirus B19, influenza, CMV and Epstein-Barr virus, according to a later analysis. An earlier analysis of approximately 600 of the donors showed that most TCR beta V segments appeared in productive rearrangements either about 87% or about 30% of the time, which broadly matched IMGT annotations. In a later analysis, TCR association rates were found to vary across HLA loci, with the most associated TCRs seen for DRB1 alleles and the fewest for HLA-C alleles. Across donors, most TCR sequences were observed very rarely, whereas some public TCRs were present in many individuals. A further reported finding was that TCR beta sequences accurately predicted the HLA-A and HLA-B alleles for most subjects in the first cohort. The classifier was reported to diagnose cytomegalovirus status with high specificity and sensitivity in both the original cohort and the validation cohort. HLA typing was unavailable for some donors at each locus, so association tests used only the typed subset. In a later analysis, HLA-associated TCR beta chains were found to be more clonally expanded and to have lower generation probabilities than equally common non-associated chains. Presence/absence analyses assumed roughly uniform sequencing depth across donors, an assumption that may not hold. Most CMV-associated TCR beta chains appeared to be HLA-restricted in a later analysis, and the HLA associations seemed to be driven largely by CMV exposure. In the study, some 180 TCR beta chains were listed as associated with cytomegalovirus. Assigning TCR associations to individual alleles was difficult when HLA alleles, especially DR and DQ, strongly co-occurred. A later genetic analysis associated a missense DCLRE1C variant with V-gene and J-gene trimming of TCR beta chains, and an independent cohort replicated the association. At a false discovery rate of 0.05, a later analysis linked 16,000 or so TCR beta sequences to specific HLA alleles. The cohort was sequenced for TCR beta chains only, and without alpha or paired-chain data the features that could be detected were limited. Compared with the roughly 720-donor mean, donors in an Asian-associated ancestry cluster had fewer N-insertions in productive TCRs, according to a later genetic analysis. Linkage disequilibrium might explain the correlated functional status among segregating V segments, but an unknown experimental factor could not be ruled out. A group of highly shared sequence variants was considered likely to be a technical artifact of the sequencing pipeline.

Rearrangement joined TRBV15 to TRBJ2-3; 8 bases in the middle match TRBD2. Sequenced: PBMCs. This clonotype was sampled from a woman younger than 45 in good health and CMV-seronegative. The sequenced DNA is TGTGCCACCAGCTCCTTAGCGGGGAAGGGTAGGACGGATACGCAGTATTTT. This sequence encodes CATSSLAGKGRTDTQYF.